Shown below are 28 T cell receptor beta chains from a single sample sequenced in a study of early T cells in non-severe SARS-CoV-2 infection. TCRdb reprocessed the 5' RACE reads via MiXCR and lists one record per CDR3 protein. The data show tens of thousands of distinct CDR3 sequences, with roughly 10% seen just once and approximately 8% held by the top ten. The sequencing used whole blood, collected at baseline. The receptors originated from an adult who was a healthcare worker with PCR-confirmed SARS-CoV-2 infection or an uninfected control (not recorded which).

The chain couples TRBV29-1 to TRBJ2-5; no clear D gene. CDR3 length: 12 amino acids. Trimming took off 6 bases at V and 0 bases at J, with 8 bases between the two ends. The germline gives CDR1 SQVTM, CDR2 ANQGSEA. CDR3 in DNA: TGCAGCGTCAGACCTTACCAAGAGACCCAGTACTTC. Translating it yields CSVRPYQETQYF.

This clonotype was detected ten times or more. This chain connects TRBV2 to TRBJ2-2; the D is unclear. The CDR3 is 13 residues long. Germline V lookup: CDR1 SNHLY, CDR2 FYNNEI. V gave up 2 bases and J gave up 6 bases, with 7 bases separating them. In DNA form, the CDR3 reads TGTGCCAGCAGTGAATCCGGACCCGGGGAGCTGTTTTTT. Translation: CASSESGPGELFF.

This clonotype came up many times. This chain joins TRBV2 and TRBJ2-6, with a possible D match to TRBD2 (5 bases). The CDR3 has 14 residues. The germline gives CDR1 SNHLY, CDR2 FYNNEI. Trimming pared 8 bases from V and 2 bases from J, leaving 10 bases between. CDR3 residues: CASQRETGANVLTF. The CDR3 DNA sequence: TGTGCCAGCCAGAGGGAGACTGGGGCCAACGTCCTGACTTTC. The entire variable domain, with the rest obtained from reference TRBV2 and TRBJ2-6, is as follows: EPEVTQTPSHQVTQMGQEVILRCVPISNHLYFYWYRQILGQKVEFLVSFYNNEISEKSEIFDDQFSVERPDGSNFTLKIRSTKLEDSAMYFCASQRETGANVLTFGAGSRLTVL.

This clonotype was seen many times. CDR3 loop: CASSQDWGFNYNEQFF. The CDR3 DNA reads as TGTGCCAGCAGCCAAGACTGGGGGTTTAACTACAATGAGCAGTTCTTC. The chain carries TRBV3-1 and TRBJ2-1; D may match TRBD1 or TRBD2 (5 bases each). Looked up from germline, CDR1 is LGHDT and CDR2 is YNNKEL (reference sequence). The CDR3 contains 16 residues. V lost 0 bases to trimming and J lost 3 bases, with 12 bases between them.

This clonotype was picked up many times. The rearrangement uses TRBV20-1 and TRBJ2-5; a possible D gene is TRBD2 (5 bases). Germline CDR1 and CDR2: DFQATT and SNEGSKA (reference sequence). The CDR3 sequence is 15 residues long. Trimming cost V 3 bases and J 1 base, with 15 bases left between them. The CDR3 is CSASPPRTFQETQYF. CDR3 bases: TGCAGTGCTAGCCCCCCGCGGACTTTCCAAGAGACCCAGTACTTC.

This clonotype came up a few times. The rearrangement joins TRBV9 to TRBJ1-1, with no clear D. The CDR3 is 17 residues long. The V and J ends lost 0 bases and 1 base respectively, with 16 bases between them. The germline V gene has CDR1 SGDLS and CDR2 YYNGEE. CDR3 region: CASSVGRRTGSNTEAFF. In DNA, the CDR3 is TGTGCCAGCAGCGTAGGGCGGAGAACTGGGTCGAACACTGAAGCTTTCTTT.

The V and J genes are TRBV7-9 and TRBJ1-1; possible D gene TRBD1, 5 bases. This CDR3 has 15 amino acids. From germline, CDR1 is SEHNR and CDR2 FQNEAQ (reference sequence). The V and J ends lost 5 bases and 0 bases respectively, with 13 bases between them. The CDR3 DNA reads as TGTGCCAGCAGCCCCCGCCAGGGTCTGAACACTGAAGCTTTCTTT. This encodes CASSPRQGLNTEAFF. Variable domain in full (rest from reference TRBV7-9 and TRBJ1-1): DTGVSQNPRHKITKRGQNVTFRCDPISEHNRLYWYRQTLGQGPEFLTYFQNEAQLEKSRLLSDRFSAERPKGSFSTLEIQRTEQGDSAMYLCASSPRQGLNTEAFFGQGTRLTVV.

The rearrangement links TRBV20-1 to TRBJ2-7, with 7 positions matching TRBD1. The CDR3 length is 14 residues. Losses at the gene ends were 6 bases for V and 9 bases for J; bases not matched to a gene: 17. The germline V gene has CDR1 DFQATT and CDR2 SNEGSKA (reference sequence). The chain's CDR3 is CSAAGTDVPLGQYF. The CDR3 nucleotides are TGCAGTGCCGCCGGGACAGACGTTCCACTGGGGCAGTACTTC.

This clonotype was picked up many times. This rearrangement joins TRBV3-1 to TRBJ1-1, with D possibly TRBD1 on 5 matching bases. Germline loops: CDR1 LGHDT, CDR2 YNNKEL (reference sequence). V was pared by 6 bases and J by 4 bases, with 9 bases between. The CDR3 contains 12 residues. The chain's CDR3 is CASSQGGTEAFF. Written as DNA, the CDR3 is TGTGCCAGCAGTCAGGGAGGCACTGAAGCTTTCTTT.

This clonotype was picked up many times. Written as DNA, the CDR3 is TGTGCCAGCAGCCCCCGGCGGACGGCCTACGAGCAGTACTTC. Protein product: CASSPRRTAYEQYF. The chain carries TRBV7-2 and TRBJ2-7; D not certain. Trimming took off 5 bases at V and 2 bases at J, with 13 bases between the two ends. The CDR3 covers 14 residues. Germline V gene sequence: CDR1 SGHTA, CDR2 FQGNSA. The whole variable domain, remainder taken from reference TRBV7-2 and TRBJ2-7, is GAGVSQSPSNKVTEKGKDVELRCDPISGHTALYWYRQSLGQGLEFLIYFQGNSAPDKSGLPSDRFSAERTGGSVSTLTIQRTQQEDSAVYLCASSPRRTAYEQYFGPGTRLTVT.

This clonotype was detected a few times. The gene calls are TRBV6-1 and TRBJ1-1; D ambiguous. The length of the CDR3 is 11 residues. Trimming cost V 5 bases and J 7 bases, with 8 bases left between them. Germline V gives CDR1 MNHNS, CDR2 SASEGT. The CDR3 loop is CASSFYIEAFF. In nucleotides, the CDR3 is TGTGCCAGCAGTTTTTACATTGAAGCTTTCTTT.

Only a few counts were recorded for this clonotype. V and J are TRBV2 and TRBJ2-3; 9 nucleotides match TRBD2. Unmatched junction bases numbered 14, after V lost 11 bases and J lost 8 bases. CDR1 and CDR2 from the germline V gene are SNHLY and FYNNEI. This CDR3 contains 14 residues. DNA of the CDR3: TGTGCCGGCGGACTAGCGTCAATGGGGACTACGCAGTATTTT. It specifies CAGGLASMGTTQYF. Full variable domain (missing parts from reference TRBV2 and TRBJ2-3): EPEVTQTPSHQVTQMGQEVILRCVPISNHLYFYWYRQILGQKVEFLVSFYNNEISEKSEIFDDQFSVERPDGSNFTLKIRSTKLEDSAMYFCAGGLASMGTTQYFGPGTRLTVL.

CDR3 sequence (DNA): TGTGCCAGCAGCCGCCGGGGGGGTAGAGGTAAAGACACTGAAGCTTTCTTT. Protein: CASSRRGGRGKDTEAFF. V is TRBV4-2 and J is TRBJ1-1; possibly TRBD1 for D (5 bases). This CDR3 region has 17 residues. V was clipped by 4 bases and J by 3 bases, with 21 bases between them. Germline V gives CDR1 LGHNA, CDR2 YNFKEQ.

This chain uses TRBV5-4 with TRBJ1-1, with 10 bases that match TRBD1. The CDR3 has 15 residues. V lost 4 bases and J lost 4; bases outside the gene matches: 7. Germline loops: CDR1 SGHNT, CDR2 YYREEE (reference sequence). The CDR3 here is CASSPQTGGTTEAFF. CDR3 DNA: TGTGCCAGCAGCCCGCAGACAGGGGGCACCACTGAAGCTTTCTTT.

This clonotype was detected ten times or more. The rearrangement joins TRBV4-1 to TRBJ1-2; possible D gene TRBD1, 5 bases. This CDR3 is 14 amino acids long. Between the trimmed V and J ends, which lost 0 bases and 4 bases, there was a span of 9 bases. Germline CDR1 and CDR2: MGHRA and YSYEKL. The CDR3 nucleotides are TGCGCCAGCAGCCAAGAGGCGGGGCCCTATGGCTACACCTTC. Residues: CASSQEAGPYGYTF.

The gene calls are TRBV5-4 and TRBJ2-2; TRBD2 is a possible D gene (6 bases). The CDR3 has 16 residues. Trimming took off 3 bases at V and 0 bases at J, with 12 bases between the two ends. Germline CDR1 is SGHNT and CDR2 is YYREEE (reference sequence). CDR3 sequence: CASSWSLASNTGELFF. CDR3 nucleotides: TGTGCCAGCAGCTGGTCGCTAGCGTCGAACACCGGGGAGCTGTTTTTT.

This clonotype was detected a few times. The chain combines TRBV20-1 with TRBJ2-1, with 7 bases aligning to TRBD1. Germline values: CDR1 DFQATT, CDR2 SNEGSKA (reference sequence). The CDR3 sequence is 15 residues long. The V segment lost 6 bases and the J segment 3 bases; nucleotides outside the gene matches: 11. The CDR3 protein is CSALPPGTVYNEQFF. CDR3 DNA sequence: TGCAGTGCGCTTCCCCCCGGGACAGTCTACAATGAGCAGTTCTTC.

There are many counts of this clonotype. The chain combines TRBV19 with TRBJ2-5; 9 bases match TRBD1. The V and J ends lost 5 bases and 4 bases, in that order; junction bases with no gene match: 8. Germline values: CDR1 LNHDA, CDR2 SQIVND (reference sequence). The CDR3 has 15 amino acids. The CDR3 protein is CASSRRDRAGETQYF. The CDR3, as DNA: TGTGCCAGTAGTCGACGGGACAGGGCGGGAGAGACCCAGTACTTC.

This clonotype came up a few times. V usage is TRBV9 and J usage is TRBJ1-4, with TRBD1 identical over 7 bases. Germline-derived CDR1 and CDR2 are SGDLS and YYNGEE. V was pared by 4 bases and J by 7 bases, with 4 bases of the junction left unmatched. The CDR3 is made up of 13 amino acids. CDR3 loop: CASSQTGVEKLFF. CDR3 sequence (DNA): TGTGCCAGCAGCCAAACAGGGGTTGAAAAACTGTTTTTT.

This clonotype occurred a few times. The V call is TRBV24-1, the J call TRBJ1-5, with unresolved D. Germline V lookup: CDR1 KGHDR, CDR2 SFDVKD. Trimming cost V 4 bases and J 7 bases, with 13 bases left between them. This CDR3 region has 14 residues. The CDR3 nucleotides read TGTGCCACCAGTGAATCTCTAGGGAACCAGCCCCAGCATTTT. The encoded protein is CATSESLGNQPQHF.

This clonotype has a handful of counts. One junction end does not reproduce the germline sequence, and a read error may be involved. The J gene is TRBJ2-2, the V gene TRBV2, with 10 positions matching TRBD1. Germline V lookup: CDR1 SNHLY, CDR2 FYNNEI. CDR3 length: 16 residues. The CDR3 here is CVSRRDRGPNTGELFF. The CDR3 DNA sequence: TGTGTCAGCCGCCGGGACAGGGGCCCGAACACCGGGGAGCTGTTTTTT.

The V call is TRBV7-9, the J call TRBJ1-4, with D hard to call. Trimming cost V 5 bases and J 5 bases, with 15 bases left between them. Germline V CDR1 and CDR2: SEHNR, FQNEAQ (reference sequence). The CDR3 is 15 residues long. This CDR3 is CASSPRASSNEKLFF. As DNA, the CDR3 is TGTGCCAGCAGCCCCCGGGCCTCTTCCAATGAAAAACTGTTTTTT.

This clonotype was seen only a few times. This chain links TRBV7-8 with TRBJ2-7, with 7 bases fitting TRBD2. This CDR3 contains 16 residues. Per the germline V gene, CDR1 is SGHVS and CDR2 is FQNEAQ. Trimming cost V 5 bases and J 4 bases; bases outside gene matches: 14. CDR3 bases: TGTGCCAGCAGCCTGATTACGGGACTACCCTCTTACGAGCAGTACTTC. This codes for CASSLITGLPSYEQYF.

Only a few counts were recorded for this clonotype. The rearrangement uses TRBV7-6 and TRBJ2-1; 10 positions agree with TRBD2. Trimming took 5 bases from V and 8 from J; bases not matched to a gene: 15. CDR3 length equals 17 residues. Germline CDR1 reads SGHVS; CDR2 reads FNYEAQ. CDR3: CASSPTELASGSYEQFF. The CDR3 DNA sequence: TGTGCCAGCAGCCCTACGGAACTTGCTAGCGGGAGCTATGAGCAGTTCTTC.

The sample holds a few counts of this clonotype. The chain couples TRBV6-1 to TRBJ1-5; the D gene is possibly TRBD1 (5 bases). V lost 4 bases and J lost 7, with 14 bases in between. The V gene's germline CDR1 is MNHNS and CDR2 SASEGT. CDR3 length: 14 residues. CDR3 sequence (DNA): TGTGCCAGCAGTGCCGGGACCCTGGGCCAGCCCCAGCATTTT. Translation gives CASSAGTLGQPQHF.

This chain connects TRBV2 to TRBJ2-1; TRBD2 might be the D (5 bases). Germline V lookup: CDR1 SNHLY, CDR2 FYNNEI. The V and J ends lost 3 bases and 3 bases respectively, with 12 bases between them. The CDR3 runs 15 residues. CDR3 DNA sequence: TGTGCCAGCAGTGATGGTCCGGGGATCTACAATGAGCAGTTCTTC. Translated: CASSDGPGIYNEQFF.

This clonotype was recorded a few times. The genes are TRBV6-1 and TRBJ2-5, with D unresolved. V was pared by 7 bases and J by 7 bases, with 16 bases between. Germline lookup yields CDR1 MNHNS and CDR2 SASEGT. CDR3 size: 13 residues. Here the CDR3 DNA reads TGTGCCAGCACCTATGGCTCGCTAGGGACCCAGTACTTC. The encoded protein is CASTYGSLGTQYF.

This clonotype was detected ten times or more. The V and J genes are TRBV7-3 and TRBJ2-3; weak D call: TRBD2 (5 bases). Trimming pared 2 bases from V and 8 bases from J, leaving 17 bases between. The CDR3 has 15 amino acids. Germline V gene lookup returns CDR1 SGHTA and CDR2 FQGTGA. The CDR3 is CASSLDGGEGLTQYF. CDR3 DNA sequence: TGTGCCAGCAGCTTAGACGGCGGCGAAGGACTTACGCAGTATTTT. The full variable domain, in which reference TRBV7-3 and TRBJ2-3 provide the parts outside the CDR3, is GAGVSQTPSNKVTEKGKYVELRCDPISGHTALYWYRQSLGQGPEFLIYFQGTGAADDSGLPNDRFFAVRPEGSVSTLKIQRTERGDSAVYLCASSLDGGEGLTQYFGPGTRLTVL.